The following is a T cell receptor beta chain sequence with its context. The antigen this receptor binds is unknown. No much larger clonotype is one base removed from it; base qualities were not supplied. Each donor gave one peripheral blood draw, averaging approximately 120 mL, which was collected into heparinised tubes. Using a panel that included CD45RO, CCR7, CD25, CD127, CD95 and CD27, naive, central memory, regulatory and stem cell-like memory CD4+ T cells were sorted on a BD FACSAria II. Every sorted population had a purity above 95%. Right away, PBMCs were isolated by Lymphoprep density gradient centrifugation and were stained directly, with no culture step. So that batch effects would be minimized, each experiment stained and sorted samples in pairs, pairing one healthy donor with one patient. The entire amount of isolated RNA was reverse transcribed using the High Capacity cDNA Reverse Transcription Kit, so the sequenced TCRB transcripts were expressed ones. Naive, central memory and regulatory T cell samples underwent deep immunoSEQ sequencing, averaging roughly 3.3 million total reads per sample. Sorted cells were lysed in RLT buffer and RNA was extracted with DNase-treated RNeasy Micro or Mini kits, depending on cell number. Each cell subset was processed separately to prevent cross-contamination, with patient and healthy donor samples processed together. TCRB sequences were amplified from cDNA with the immunoSEQ multiplex PCR, producing 87-bp fragments spanning the CDR3 region. Sequencing of the amplicons was done on the Illumina HiSeq platform. On the study's bioinformatics: PCR bias was corrected computationally using synthetic template baselines, and reads within Hamming distance 2 were collapsed, with unmergeable singletons discarded. Reads were aligned against IMGT so that V, D and J genes, CDR3 length and insertions or deletions at six rearrangement sites could be assigned. Within each subset, clonotype counts were normalized to the number of sorted cells before true diversity and Gini coefficients were calculated with the tcR R package. The overlap coefficient, calculated on TCRB nucleotide sequences, was used to quantify repertoire sharing. Out-of-frame TCRB sequences from naive cells were analyzed as a proxy for the pre-selection repertoire. TCRdb holds this immuneACCESS table with in-frame rearrangements only. Some clones are missing; in checked studies, unresolved V genes explain under half, and the rest has no known cause. V and J calls and clone size are as listed in that table; D and trimming were resolved from the DNA. The sample table shows roughly 450,000 clones, and approximately 15% are seen once. The top ten hold 0.035% to 0.045% of the sample.

This entry is derived from a study of beta chain features in type 1 diabetes (dated by TCRdb to 2016 to 2018). At the level of the whole study: Mean age, gender distribution, total cell number and subset yield were not different between patients and healthy donors. A total of 85 million to 140 million sorted cells were examined across all samples, and a strong correlation was observed between cell number per subset and RNA yield. Regulatory and stem cell-like memory subsets were isolated from only 8 patients and 8 healthy donors, whereas naive and central memory subsets came from all 30 or so donors. The study compared the TCRB repertoires of sorted circulating CD4+ T cell subsets in recently diagnosed type 1 diabetes patients with those in matched healthy donors. The study at large found these results: HLA sub-analyses involved small numbers of individuals, so any influence of HLA type on TCRB rearrangement remained unresolved. PCR may preferentially amplify shorter templates, but because patient and control samples were amplified and corrected together, any resulting skew would affect both groups equally. The naive, central memory and regulatory TCRB repertoires appeared to resemble one another more closely among patients than among healthy donors. Because cDNA was sequenced instead of genomic DNA, highly expressing activated cells could be over-represented, though the groups showed no difference in activation or CD3 levels. In all four CD4+ subsets, TCRB CDR3 length was moderately but significantly shorter in type 1 diabetes patients. At VDJ recombination sites, patients with type 1 diabetes made fewer insertions and deleted more nucleotides, a pattern implying thymic rearrangement abnormalities.

In the germline V gene (reference sequence), CDR1 corresponds to GTSNPN and CDR2 to SVGIG. A distance of 12 bases separates the germline ends of V and J, which lose 5 bases and 4 bases respectively. Including cysteine and phenylalanine, the CDR3 has 13 amino acids. Only the CDR3 DNA stays, 39 bases, in frame from base 1. The sequence derives from a man aged 25 to 45 in good health. Recombination linked TRBV30 to TRBJ2-1, and TRBD2 may be the D gene, going by 6 matching bases. The sequenced sample consisted of naive CD4+ T cells from blood. The cell subset or site label, read with the paper, signifies: true naive CD4+ T cells. In nucleotide form, the sequence is TGTGCCTGGTCCACCGGGACTTACAATGAGCAGTTCTTC. Protein translation: CAWSTGTYNEQFF.